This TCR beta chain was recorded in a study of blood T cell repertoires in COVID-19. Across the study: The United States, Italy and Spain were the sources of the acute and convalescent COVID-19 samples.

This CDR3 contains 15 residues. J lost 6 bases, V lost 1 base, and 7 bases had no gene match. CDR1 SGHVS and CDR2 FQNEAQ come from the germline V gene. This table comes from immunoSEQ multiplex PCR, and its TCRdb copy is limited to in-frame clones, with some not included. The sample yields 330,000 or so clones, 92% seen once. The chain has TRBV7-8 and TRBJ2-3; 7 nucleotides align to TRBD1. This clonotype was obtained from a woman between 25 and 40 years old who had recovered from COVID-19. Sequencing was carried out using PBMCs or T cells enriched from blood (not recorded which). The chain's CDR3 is CASSLEGGSSDTQYF. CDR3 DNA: TGTGCCAGCAGCTTAGAAGGGGGCTCTTCGGATACGCAGTATTTT. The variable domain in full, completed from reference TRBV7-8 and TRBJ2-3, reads GAGVSQSPRYKVAKRGQDVALRCDPISGHVSLFWYQQALGQGPEFLTYFQNEAQLDKSGLPSDRFFAERPEGSVSTLKIQRTQQEDSAVYLCASSLEGGSSDTQYFGPGTRLTVL.